Shown below are 31 T cell receptor beta chains from a single sample sequenced in a study of control samples from healthy donors and cancer patients. Only in-frame clones appear in the TCRdb table, and some are missing; sequencing was by immunoSEQ multiplex PCR. The sample has 150,000 to 200,000 clones, under 96% seen once. The sequenced sample consisted of blood. The receptor source for this set is a woman between 25 and 40 years old in good health.

A single count supports this clone. The chain uses TRBV6-5 and TRBJ2-7; D is uncertain. Germline CDR1 is MNHEY and CDR2 is SVGAGI. V lost 6 bases, J lost 5 bases, and 17 bases lay in between. CDR3 length equals 14 residues. This chain's CDR3 is CASRAPGTYHEQYF. The CDR3 coding sequence is TGTGCCAGCAGGGCCCCCGGAACCTACCACGAGCAGTACTTC.

The chain joins TRBV10-3 to TRBJ1-1, with TRBD1 as a possible D gene (5 bases). Germline values: CDR1 ENHRY, CDR2 SYGVKD. V was clipped by 7 bases and J by 3 bases, with 12 bases between them. The CDR3 is 13 residues long. The CDR3 region is CAINGKGHTEAFF. CDR3 in DNA: TGTGCCATCAATGGTAAGGGGCACACTGAAGCTTTCTTT.

The rearrangement joins TRBV6-4 to TRBJ1-5; D uncertain. CDR1 and CDR2 (germline): MRHNA, SNTAGT. The CDR3 contains 13 residues. V dropped 5 bases and J dropped 4 bases, with 9 bases sitting between them. As DNA, the CDR3 is TGTGCCAGCAGTAGCGGCGCGAATCAGCCCCAGCATTTT. Its translation: CASSSGANQPQHF.

This clone was counted a single time. The chain has TRBV11-3 and TRBJ2-1; the D gene is possibly TRBD1 (5 bases). Per germline, CDR1 SGHNT and CDR2 YENEEA. V shed 5 bases and J shed 2 bases, with 13 bases lying between them. This CDR3 is 15 amino acids long. CDR3 in amino acids: CASSRRQGPYNEQFF. In nucleotides, the CDR3 is TGTGCCAGCAGCCGCCGCCAGGGCCCCTACAATGAGCAGTTCTTC. Looking up the rest from reference TRBV11-3 and TRBJ2-1 gives the full variable domain: EAGVVQSPRYKIIEKKQPVAFWCNPISGHNTLYWYLQNLGQGPELLIRYENEEAVDDSQLPKDRFSAERLKGVDSTLKIQPAELGDSAVYLCASSRRQGPYNEQFFGPGTRLTVL.

The chain is built from TRBV19 and TRBJ1-4, with unresolved D. Germline V gives CDR1 LNHDA, CDR2 SQIVND (reference sequence). The germline V and J ends were trimmed by 5 bases and 4 bases, with 14 bases remaining between them. This CDR3 region has 15 residues. The CDR3 DNA reads as TGTGCCAGTAGTTCCTCGGAGCCCGATAATGAAAAACTGTTTTTT. Its translation is CASSSSEPDNEKLFF.

This chain connects TRBV28 to TRBJ1-1; no definite D call. Germline CDR1 is MDHEN and CDR2 is SYDVKM. This CDR3 comprises 12 residues. Trimming removed 6 bases from V and 10 bases from J, with 15 bases in between. The CDR3 protein is CASSSWPTRAFF. The CDR3 DNA reads TGTGCCAGCAGCTCCTGGCCGACCAGAGCTTTCTTT.

The gene calls are TRBV5-4 and TRBJ2-1; TRBD2 is a possible D gene (6 bases). CDR3 length: 17 residues. Deletions cut 4 bases from V and 2 bases from J, with 19 bases between. In germline, CDR1 is SGHNT, CDR2 YYREEE (reference sequence). The CDR3 spells CASSPPGRGGTYNEQFF. CDR3 bases: TGTGCCAGCAGCCCACCCGGCCGTGGCGGGACCTACAATGAGCAGTTCTTC.

The chain uses TRBV2 and TRBJ1-3; a weak D match, TRBD1 (5 bases). The V gene lost 8 bases and the J gene lost 0 bases, with 8 bases spanning the gap. Germline values: CDR1 SNHLY, CDR2 FYNNEI. The CDR3 sequence is 13 residues long. The CDR3 loop reads CASARDSGNTIYF. DNA for the CDR3: TGTGCCAGCGCCAGGGACTCTGGAAACACCATATATTTT.

The chain is built from TRBV2 and TRBJ1-1, with a weak D call TRBD1 (5 bases). The CDR3 has 15 amino acids. CDR1 is SNHLY, CDR2 FYNNEI, per germline. Trimming removed 4 bases at V and 6 bases at J, with 18 bases between. This CDR3 reads CASSGSQGPWAEAFF. In DNA, the CDR3 is TGTGCCAGCAGTGGGTCTCAGGGTCCGTGGGCTGAAGCTTTCTTT.

J is TRBJ1-3 and V is TRBV9; D call uncertain. The CDR3 totals 14 residues. The V gene lost 3 bases and the J gene lost 3 bases, with 10 bases spanning the gap. Germline V gene sequence: CDR1 SGDLS, CDR2 YYNGEE. The CDR3 protein is CASSATEGGNTIYF. The CDR3 nucleotides are TGTGCCAGCAGCGCTACAGAGGGTGGAAACACCATATATTTT.

This sequence joins TRBV2 and TRBJ2-7; weak D call: TRBD1 (6 bases). With 7 bases removed from V and 2 bases from J, the gap between germline ends came to 27 bases. This CDR3 is 18 amino acids long. Germline V lookup: CDR1 SNHLY, CDR2 FYNNEI. This chain's CDR3 is CASKASIRQARSPYEQYF. CDR3 bases: TGTGCCAGCAAAGCGTCTATAAGACAGGCGCGTAGTCCCTACGAGCAGTACTTC.

A few counts support this clone. The gene calls are TRBV5-1 and TRBJ2-5; 9 bases are shared with TRBD1. The J segment lost 5 bases and the V segment lost 5 bases, leaving 10 bases of the junction unmatched. The CDR3 extends over 15 amino acids. CDR1 and CDR2 (germline): SGHRS, YFSETQ. The CDR3 is CASRSDRGFSETQYF. The CDR3 DNA reads as TGCGCCAGCAGATCTGACAGGGGGTTTAGTGAGACCCAGTACTTC.

This chain uses TRBV5-5 with TRBJ2-1; 7 bases fit TRBD1. V shed 7 bases, J shed 5 bases, and the junction held 9 bases outside the gene matches. The CDR3 has 14 residues. Per germline, CDR1 SGHKS and CDR2 YYEKEE (reference sequence). This CDR3 is CASDTGTANNEQFF. CDR3 DNA: TGTGCCAGCGACACCGGGACAGCCAACAATGAGCAGTTCTTC.

This chain joins TRBV5-8 and TRBJ2-1; D is unresolved. Germline assignment: CDR1 SGHTS and CDR2 YDEGEE. The V end was cut by 0 bases, the J end by 3 bases, with 10 bases between. This CDR3 is 15 amino acids long. The CDR3 reads CASSLESNNYNEQFF. The DNA of the CDR3 is TGTGCCAGCAGCTTGGAGTCGAACAACTACAATGAGCAGTTCTTC.

The rearrangement links TRBV11-2 to TRBJ1-1, with D unclear. Trimming stripped 4 bases from V and 1 base from J, with 16 bases between. CDR1 SGHAT and CDR2 FQNNGV come from the germline V gene. The CDR3 extends over 16 amino acids. The CDR3: CASSSVTDSGNTEAFF. The CDR3 DNA reads as TGTGCCAGCAGCTCCGTTACAGACTCAGGGAACACTGAAGCTTTCTTT. The whole variable domain, remainder taken from reference TRBV11-2 and TRBJ1-1, is EAGVAQSPRYKIIEKRQSVAFWCNPISGHATLYWYQQILGQGPKLLIQFQNNGVVDDSQLPKDRFSAERLKGVDSTLKIQPAKLEDSAVYLCASSSVTDSGNTEAFFGQGTRLTVV.

The chain carries TRBV30 and TRBJ2-3; 9 nucleotides line up with TRBD2. Trimming at V came to 2 bases and at J to 3 bases, leaving 6 bases not matched to a gene. This CDR3 spans 15 amino acids. CDR1 and CDR2 (germline): GTSNPN, SVGIG (reference sequence). The CDR3 loop reads CAWSLAGGRTDTQYF. CDR3 sequence (DNA): TGTGCCTGGAGTCTGGCGGGAGGGCGAACAGATACGCAGTATTTT.

This chain links TRBV18 with TRBJ1-1; D is undetermined. Germline V gene lookup returns CDR1 KGHSH and CDR2 LQKENI. CDR3 size: 13 residues. V lost 3 bases and J lost 1, with 6 bases in between. For the CDR3, the DNA is TGTGCCAGCTCACCTGGGCCGAACACTGAAGCTTTCTTT. Translation: CASSPGPNTEAFF.

The V gene is TRBV7-2, the J gene TRBJ2-7; D might be TRBD1 (5 bases). V lost 1 base to trimming and J lost 5 bases, with 9 bases between them. CDR3 size: 13 residues. Germline V gene data show CDR1 as SGHTA and CDR2 as FQGNSA. The CDR3 is CASSLDQGNEQYF. In nucleotides, the CDR3 is TGTGCCAGCAGCTTAGACCAGGGCAACGAGCAGTACTTC.

V and J are TRBV14 and TRBJ2-7, with D maybe TRBD1 (5 bases). The CDR3 sequence is 18 residues long. Trimming stripped 3 bases from V and 0 bases from J, with 21 bases between. Per the germline V gene, CDR1 is SGHDN and CDR2 is FVKESK. The CDR3 here is CASSHRWGLDLSSYEQYF. The CDR3 nucleotides read TGTGCCAGCAGCCATAGGTGGGGCTTGGACCTAAGCTCCTACGAGCAGTACTTC.

This chain uses TRBV5-1 with TRBJ1-1; 9 bases match TRBD1. CDR1 and CDR2 from the germline V gene are SGHRS and YFSETQ. The CDR3 has 14 amino acids. V was clipped by 5 bases and J by 2 bases; unmatched bases: 4. CDR3 loop: CASRGTGSNTEAFF. In DNA, the CDR3 is TGCGCCAGCAGGGGGACAGGGTCCAACACTGAAGCTTTCTTT.

The chain links TRBV11-2 to TRBJ2-7; the D gene is possibly TRBD2 (5 bases). Germline CDR1 is SGHAT and CDR2 is FQNNGV. V gave up 3 bases and J gave up 4 bases, with 10 bases separating them. This CDR3 is 13 amino acids long. The CDR3 DNA sequence: TGTGCCAGCAGCTTTAAACGGGGTTACGAGCAGTACTTC. Translated, it gives CASSFKRGYEQYF.

The J gene is TRBJ2-7, the V gene TRBV28; 9 bases agree with TRBD1. V trimming: 6 bases; J trimming: 4 bases; junction bases outside the gene matches: 7. CDR3 length: 14 residues. CDR1 and CDR2 (germline): MDHEN, SYDVKM. CDR3 coding DNA: TGTGCCAGCAGAACCTCCGGGACAGGGTACGAGCAGTACTTC. Residues: CASRTSGTGYEQYF.

The V gene is TRBV28, the J gene TRBJ2-7; TRBD1 matches at 9 bases. The CDR3 sequence is 16 residues long. Losses at the gene ends were 6 bases for V and 0 bases for J; bases not matched to a gene: 9. From germline, CDR1 is MDHEN and CDR2 SYDVKM. The CDR3, as DNA: TGTGCCAGCAGCCTCTCCCGGGACAGGGCCTCCTACGAGCAGTACTTC. Protein product: CASSLSRDRASYEQYF.

The chain joins TRBV6-2 or TRBV6-3 to TRBJ2-1; weak D call: TRBD1 (6 bases). Germline assignment: CDR1 MNHEY and CDR2 SVGEGT. The V and J ends lost 2 bases and 6 bases respectively, with 8 bases between them. The CDR3 has 13 amino acids. CDR3 sequence (DNA): TGTGCCAGCAGTTACAACAGGGTCAATGAGCAGTTCTTC. Amino acids: CASSYNRVNEQFF.

V gene TRBV4-1 combines with J gene TRBJ1-4; 7 bases fit TRBD1. Germline-derived CDR1 and CDR2 are MGHRA and YSYEKL. After removal of 2 bases from V and 6 bases from J, the junction contained 9 bases not matched to a gene. The CDR3 is 16 amino acids. The CDR3, as DNA: TGCGCCAGCAGCCAACTCACAGGGGAGGAAGATGAAAAACTGTTTTTT. This gives the protein CASSQLTGEEDEKLFF.

V is TRBV5-1 and J is TRBJ2-1; D is possibly TRBD2 (6 bases). The CDR3 runs to 15 residues. V lost 4 bases and J 0 bases, leaving 11 bases between the germline ends. Germline loops: CDR1 SGHRS, CDR2 YFSETQ. The CDR3 loop reads CASSRDFGSYNEQFF. Here the CDR3 DNA reads TGCGCCAGCAGCCGGGACTTTGGCTCCTACAATGAGCAGTTCTTC.

This rearrangement joins TRBV19 to TRBJ2-1, with 8 bases aligning to TRBD1. Germline loops: CDR1 LNHDA, CDR2 SQIVND (reference sequence). The J segment lost 1 base and the V segment lost 6 bases, leaving 5 bases of the junction unmatched. CDR3 size: 15 residues. The chain's CDR3 is CASRTDRASYNEQFF. The CDR3 DNA reads as TGTGCCAGTAGAACGGACAGGGCGTCCTACAATGAGCAGTTCTTC.

This rearrangement joins TRBV5-6 to TRBJ1-1; a weak D match, TRBD1 (5 bases). V lost 4 bases and J 6 bases, leaving 16 bases between the germline ends. The CDR3 is 14 amino acids. Per the germline V gene, CDR1 is SGHDT and CDR2 is YYEEEE. CDR3 in amino acids: CASSPEGERAEAFF. CDR3 sequence (DNA): TGTGCCAGCAGCCCGGAAGGGGAACGGGCTGAAGCTTTCTTT.

The DNA for the CDR3 is TGTGCCAGCAGTTTCCAGGGGGCTTACTCCCTCCACTTT. This codes for CASSFQGAYSLHF. The chain employs TRBV28 and TRBJ1-6, with 8 positions matching TRBD1. In germline, CDR1 is MDHEN, CDR2 SYDVKM. The CDR3 has 13 residues. Trimming took 3 bases from V and 14 from J; bases not matched to a gene: 6. Full variable domain (remainder filled in from reference TRBV28 and TRBJ1-6): DVKVTQSSRYLVKRTGEKVFLECVQDMDHENMFWYRQDPGLGLRLIYFSYDVKMKEKGDIPEGYSVSREKKERFSLILESASTNQTSMYLCASSFQGAYSLHFGNGTRLTVT.

This rearrangement joins TRBV28 to TRBJ1-4, with D hard to call. The germline gives CDR1 MDHEN, CDR2 SYDVKM. This CDR3 spans 14 amino acids. Trimming removed 6 bases from V and 8 bases from J, with 16 bases in between. The CDR3 DNA sequence: TGTGCCAGCAGCCCCCAGACCCTGTCGGAAAAACTGTTTTTT. Translating gives CASSPQTLSEKLFF.

The J gene is TRBJ2-1, the V gene TRBV29-1; 10 bases are a match to TRBD2. V gave up 8 bases and J gave up 6 bases; unmatched junction bases: 19. The CDR3 extends over 17 amino acids. The germline CDR1 and CDR2 sequences are SQVTM and ANQGSEA. The DNA of the CDR3 is TGCAGCCTACTGAGGTCGGCTAGCGGGAGTATGGGCAATGAGCAGTTCTTC. It translates to CSLLRSASGSMGNEQFF.